This T cell receptor (beta chain) is from a study of shared clonotypes between healthy human individuals. Study-wide context: The study drew on a couple of women and a few men aged 18 to 49 as donors.

A word on this clone: Its antigen is currently unknown.

Terminally differentiated effector memory CD45RA+ cells were excluded by CCR7 positive selection of CD45RO-negative cells. Study observations and caveats: Clonotypes shared by all four donors outscored non-shared clonotypes in generation probability.

The protocol was immunoSEQ multiplex PCR, while the TCRdb copy is restricted to in-frame clones and leaves out a portion. Seen here are 1.5 million to 2.5 million clones, just under 95% observed once, and the top ten hold less than 1.5%. The TCR was taken from a man younger than 35 in good health. Material: naive CD8+ T cells sorted from blood.

DNA for the CDR3: TGCGCCAGCAGCTGGACTAGCGGAACCCCCTACGAGCAGTACTTC. Amino acid sequence: CASSWTSGTPYEQYF. V usage is TRBV5-1 and J usage is TRBJ2-7; 10 bases line up with TRBD2. Germline assignment: CDR1 SGHRS and CDR2 YFSETQ. V trimming: 3 bases; J trimming: 2 bases; junction bases outside the gene matches: 5. CDR3 length: 15 amino acids.